Sequencing of this T cell receptor beta chain was carried out in a study of blood T cell repertoires in COVID-19. Germline loops: CDR1 SGHRS, CDR2 YFSETQ. Trimming at V came to 7 bases and at J to 14 bases, leaving 22 bases not matched to a gene. CDR3 length equals 15 residues. In the original analysis: Scientists estimated how many nucleated cells there were by amplifying reference gene primers. TCRdb's table, derived via immunoSEQ multiplex PCR, lists solely in-frame clones and lacks some. Clone size and V and J calls were adopted from that table, with D and trimming inferred from the DNA. The table lists roughly 60,000 clones, roughly 71% of them singletons.

What was sequenced was peripheral blood. The J gene is TRBJ1-2, the V gene TRBV5-1, with TRBD1 matching 8 bases. This sequence was found in a human donor in a cohort sampled during active COVID-19. CDR3 in amino acids: CASHRGNRDGDGETF. The CDR3 nucleotides read TGCGCCAGCCACAGGGGGAACCGGGACGGGGATGGAGAGACCTTC.